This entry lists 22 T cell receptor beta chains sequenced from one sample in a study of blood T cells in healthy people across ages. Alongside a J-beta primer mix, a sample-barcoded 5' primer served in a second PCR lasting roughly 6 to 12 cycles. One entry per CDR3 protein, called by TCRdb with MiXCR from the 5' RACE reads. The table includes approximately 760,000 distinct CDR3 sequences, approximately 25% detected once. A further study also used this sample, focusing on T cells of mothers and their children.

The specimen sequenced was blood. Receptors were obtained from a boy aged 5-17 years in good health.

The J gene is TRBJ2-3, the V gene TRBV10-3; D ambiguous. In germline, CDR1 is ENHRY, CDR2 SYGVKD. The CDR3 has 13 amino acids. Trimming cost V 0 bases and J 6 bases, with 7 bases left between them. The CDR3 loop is CAISESNGDTQYF. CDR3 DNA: TGTGCCATCAGTGAGTCAAATGGGGATACGCAGTATTTT.

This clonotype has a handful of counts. The CDR3 loop is CASSKGTANTEAFF. CDR3 sequence (DNA): TGTGCCAGCAGCAAGGGGACTGCGAACACTGAAGCTTTCTTT. The J gene is TRBJ1-1, the V gene TRBV6-1; the D gene is possibly TRBD1 (5 bases). Germline CDR1 reads MNHNS; CDR2 reads SASEGT. CDR3 length: 14 amino acids. Trimming shortened V by 6 bases and J by 1 base, and 12 bases separated the two germline ends.

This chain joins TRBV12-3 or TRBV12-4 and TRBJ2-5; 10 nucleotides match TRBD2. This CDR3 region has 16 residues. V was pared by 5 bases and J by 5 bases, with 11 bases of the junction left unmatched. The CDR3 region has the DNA TGTGCCAGCAGTCCCCGTGCTAGCGGGGGTTTGGAGACCCAGTACTTC. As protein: CASSPRASGGLETQYF.

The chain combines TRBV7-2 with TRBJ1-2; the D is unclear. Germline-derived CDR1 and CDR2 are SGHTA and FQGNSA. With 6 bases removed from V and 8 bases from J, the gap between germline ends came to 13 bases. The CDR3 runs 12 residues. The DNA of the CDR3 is TGTGCCAGCAGTTTGTTGGCGAGAGGCTACACCTTC. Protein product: CASSLLARGYTF.

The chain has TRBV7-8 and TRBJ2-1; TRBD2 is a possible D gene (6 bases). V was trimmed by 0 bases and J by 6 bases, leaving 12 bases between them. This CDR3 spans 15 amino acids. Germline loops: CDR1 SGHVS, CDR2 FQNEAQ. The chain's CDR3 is CASSLARTIPNEQFF. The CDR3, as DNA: TGTGCCAGCAGCTTAGCGCGGACTATCCCCAATGAGCAGTTCTTC.

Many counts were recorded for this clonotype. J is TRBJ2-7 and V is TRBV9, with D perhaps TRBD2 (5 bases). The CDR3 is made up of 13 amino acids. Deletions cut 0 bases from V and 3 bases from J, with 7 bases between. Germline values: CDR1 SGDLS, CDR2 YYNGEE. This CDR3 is CASSVGDYYEQYF. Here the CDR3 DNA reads TGTGCCAGCAGCGTAGGAGACTACTACGAGCAGTACTTC.

The CDR3 bases are TGTGCCAGCACTCCCCCAGATCCGGGGGCCAATGAGCAGTTCTTC. The encoded protein is CASTPPDPGANEQFF. The chain recombines TRBV12-3 or TRBV12-4 with TRBJ2-1; D is possibly TRBD1 or TRBD2 (6 bases each). The V gene lost 7 bases and the J gene lost 6 bases, with 19 bases spanning the gap. The CDR3 extends over 15 amino acids.

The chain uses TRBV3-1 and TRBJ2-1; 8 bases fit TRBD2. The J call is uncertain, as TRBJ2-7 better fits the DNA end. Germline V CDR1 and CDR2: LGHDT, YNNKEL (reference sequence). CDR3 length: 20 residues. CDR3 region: CASSQDLNKTSATEVHEQYF. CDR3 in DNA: TGTGCCAGCAGCCAAGATCTGAATAAGACTAGCGCGACGGAGGTCCACGAGCAGTACTTC.

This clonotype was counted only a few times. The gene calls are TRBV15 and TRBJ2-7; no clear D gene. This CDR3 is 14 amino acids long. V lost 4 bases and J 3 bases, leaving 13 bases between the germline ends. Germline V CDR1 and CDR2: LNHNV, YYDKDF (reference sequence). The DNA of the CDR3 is TGTGCCACCAGCACCAACCCTGGGGACTACGAGCAGTACTTC. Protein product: CATSTNPGDYEQYF.

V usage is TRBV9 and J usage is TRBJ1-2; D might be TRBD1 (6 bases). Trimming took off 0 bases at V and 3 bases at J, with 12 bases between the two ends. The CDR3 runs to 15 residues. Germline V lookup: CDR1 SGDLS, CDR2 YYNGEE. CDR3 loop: CASSVGGGQHYGYTF. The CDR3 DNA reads TGTGCCAGCAGCGTAGGTGGGGGGCAGCACTATGGCTACACCTTC. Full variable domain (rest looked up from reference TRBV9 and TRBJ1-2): DSGVTQTPKHLITATGQRVTLRCSPRSGDLSVYWYQQSLDQGLQFLIQYYNGEERAKGNILERFSAQQFPDLHSELNLSSLELGDSALYFCASSVGGGQHYGYTFGSGTRLTVV.

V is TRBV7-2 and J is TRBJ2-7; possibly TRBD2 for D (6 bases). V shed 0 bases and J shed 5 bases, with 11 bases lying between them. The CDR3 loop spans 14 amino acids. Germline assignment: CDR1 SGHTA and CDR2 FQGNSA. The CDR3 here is CASSLAGGFDEQYF. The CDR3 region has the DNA TGTGCCAGCAGCTTAGCGGGGGGATTCGACGAGCAGTACTTC.

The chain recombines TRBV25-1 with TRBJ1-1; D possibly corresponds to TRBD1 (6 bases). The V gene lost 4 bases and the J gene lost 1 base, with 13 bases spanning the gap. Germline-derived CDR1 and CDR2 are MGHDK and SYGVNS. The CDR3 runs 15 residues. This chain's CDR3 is CASSGDRFRNTEAFF. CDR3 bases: TGTGCCAGCAGTGGCGACAGGTTTCGGAACACTGAAGCTTTCTTT.

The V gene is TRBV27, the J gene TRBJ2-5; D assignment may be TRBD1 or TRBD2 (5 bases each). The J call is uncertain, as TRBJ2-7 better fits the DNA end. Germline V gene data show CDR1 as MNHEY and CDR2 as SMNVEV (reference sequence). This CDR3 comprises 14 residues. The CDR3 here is CASSFGGPRYEQYF. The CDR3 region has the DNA TGTGCCAGCAGTTTTGGGGGACCCAGATACGAGCAGTACTTC.

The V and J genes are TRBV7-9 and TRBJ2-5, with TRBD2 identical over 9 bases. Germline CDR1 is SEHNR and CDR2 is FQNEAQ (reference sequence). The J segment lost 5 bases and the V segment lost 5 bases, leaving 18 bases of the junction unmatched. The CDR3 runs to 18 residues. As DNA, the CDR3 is TGTGCCAGCAGCCTTCAGCATCCGATGGGACTAGCTAGTGAGACCCAGTACTTC. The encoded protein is CASSLQHPMGLASETQYF.

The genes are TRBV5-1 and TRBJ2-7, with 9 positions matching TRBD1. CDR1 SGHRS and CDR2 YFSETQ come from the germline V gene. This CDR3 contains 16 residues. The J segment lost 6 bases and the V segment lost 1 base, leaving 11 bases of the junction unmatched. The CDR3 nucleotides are TGCGCCAGCAGCTTGCACCCCCGGGACAGGGCGCCCGAGCAGTACTTC. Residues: CASSLHPRDRAPEQYF.

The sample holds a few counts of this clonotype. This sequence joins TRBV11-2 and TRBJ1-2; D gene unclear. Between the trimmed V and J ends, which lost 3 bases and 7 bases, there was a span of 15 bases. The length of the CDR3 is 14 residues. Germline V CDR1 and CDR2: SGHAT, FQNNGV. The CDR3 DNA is TGTGCCAGCAGCTTCCTGGACCTGACTCGTGGCTACACCTTC. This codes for CASSFLDLTRGYTF. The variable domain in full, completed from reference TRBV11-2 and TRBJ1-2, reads EAGVAQSPRYKIIEKRQSVAFWCNPISGHATLYWYQQILGQGPKLLIQFQNNGVVDDSQLPKDRFSAERLKGVDSTLKIQPAKLEDSAVYLCASSFLDLTRGYTFGSGTRLTVV.

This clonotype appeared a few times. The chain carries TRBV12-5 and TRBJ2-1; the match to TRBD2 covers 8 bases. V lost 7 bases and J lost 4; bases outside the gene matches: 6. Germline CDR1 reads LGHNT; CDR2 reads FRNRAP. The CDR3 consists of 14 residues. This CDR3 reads CASAGREAYNEQFF. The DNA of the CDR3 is TGTGCTAGTGCGGGGCGGGAGGCGTACAATGAGCAGTTCTTC.

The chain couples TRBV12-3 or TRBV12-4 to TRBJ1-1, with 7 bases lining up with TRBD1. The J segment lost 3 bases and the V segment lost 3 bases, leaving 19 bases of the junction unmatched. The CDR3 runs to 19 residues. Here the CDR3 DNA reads TGTGCCAGCAGTTTTTTTTTGGGTATAGAGGGGGCGCGAGACACTGAAGCTTTCTTT. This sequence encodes CASSFFLGIEGARDTEAFF.

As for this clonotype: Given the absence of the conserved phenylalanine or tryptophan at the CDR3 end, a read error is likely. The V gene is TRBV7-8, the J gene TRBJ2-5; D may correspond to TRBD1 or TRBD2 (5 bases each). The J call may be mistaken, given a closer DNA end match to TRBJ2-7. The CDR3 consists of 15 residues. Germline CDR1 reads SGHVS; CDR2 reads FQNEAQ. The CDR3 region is CASSVGTSSHYEQYS. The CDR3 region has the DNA TGTGCCAGCAGCGTAGGGACCTCTAGTCATTACGAGCAGTACTCC.

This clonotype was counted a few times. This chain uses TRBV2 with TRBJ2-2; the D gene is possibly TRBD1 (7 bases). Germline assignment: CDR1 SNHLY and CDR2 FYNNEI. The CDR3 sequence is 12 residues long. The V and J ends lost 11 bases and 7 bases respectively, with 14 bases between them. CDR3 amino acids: CAVQGGGGELFF. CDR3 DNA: TGTGCCGTCCAGGGGGGCGGCGGGGAGCTGTTTTTT.

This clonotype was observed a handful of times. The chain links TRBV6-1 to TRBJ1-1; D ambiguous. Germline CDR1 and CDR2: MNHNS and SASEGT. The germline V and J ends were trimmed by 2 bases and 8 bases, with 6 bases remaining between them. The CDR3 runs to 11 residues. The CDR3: CASSEIMEAFF. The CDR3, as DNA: TGTGCCAGCAGTGAAATCATGGAAGCTTTCTTT.

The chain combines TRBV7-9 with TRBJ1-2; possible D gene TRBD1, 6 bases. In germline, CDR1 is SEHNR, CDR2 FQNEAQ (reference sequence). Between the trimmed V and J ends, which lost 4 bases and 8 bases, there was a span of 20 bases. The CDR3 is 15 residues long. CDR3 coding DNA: TGTGCCAGCAGCTCCTCGGACAGCCCGTGGGGAGGCTACACCTTC. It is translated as CASSSSDSPWGGYTF. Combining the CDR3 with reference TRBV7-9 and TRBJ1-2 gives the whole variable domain DTGVSQNPRHKITKRGQNVTFRCDPISEHNRLYWYRQTLGQGPEFLTYFQNEAQLEKSRLLSDRFSAERPKGSFSTLEIQRTEQGDSAMYLCASSSSDSPWGGYTFGSGTRLTVV.